These 3 T cell receptor beta chains came from one sample sequenced in a study of cytomegalovirus exposure and HLA in healthy donors. With 60 Vbeta and 13 Jbeta primers, the PCR was carried out. Only in-frame clones appear in the TCRdb table, and some are missing; sequencing was by immunoSEQ multiplex PCR. Of fewer than 150,000 clones in the sample, 78% are singletons; the top ten hold less than 3.5%. The sequencing input was PBMCs. Receptors were obtained from a male donor in good health and CMV-seronegative.

The V call is TRBV10-3, the J call TRBJ1-1; tentatively, D is TRBD1 (5 bases). The CDR3 has 17 amino acids. Trimming stripped 4 bases from V and 0 bases from J, with 18 bases between. CDR1 and CDR2 (germline): ENHRY, SYGVKD. Written as DNA, the CDR3 is TGTGCCATCAGTGGGTACGATCGGGGGAACTTGAACACTGAAGCTTTCTTT. This sequence encodes CAISGYDRGNLNTEAFF.

The rearrangement links TRBV5-1 to TRBJ2-3, with D possibly TRBD2 on 5 matching bases. Trimming removed 4 bases from V and 1 base from J, with 10 bases in between. Germline lookup yields CDR1 SGHRS and CDR2 YFSETQ. There are 14 residues in the CDR3. The CDR3 DNA reads TGCGCCAGCAGCGTGGATAGCGGCACAGATACGCAGTATTTT. Its translation is CASSVDSGTDTQYF.

V gene TRBV29-1 combines with J gene TRBJ2-7, with 8 bases fitting TRBD2. CDR1 and CDR2 from the germline V gene are SQVTM and ANQGSEA. Unmatched junction bases numbered 10, after V lost 6 bases and J lost 0 bases. There are 15 residues in the CDR3. CDR3 sequence reads: CSVRGSSGASYEQYF. DNA of the CDR3: TGCAGCGTACGGGGGAGTAGCGGGGCCTCCTACGAGCAGTACTTC.